The 20 T cell receptor beta chains below all came from one sample that was sequenced in a study of cytomegalovirus exposure and HLA in healthy donors. The study ran its PCR with 60 Vbeta and 13 Jbeta primers. Profiled with immunoSEQ multiplex PCR; TCRdb holds only in-frame clones, not every one. Among 87,000 or so clones listed, less than 10% were seen once. Sample: PBMCs. The receptors come from a man aged 45-60 years in good health and CMV-seronegative.

A few counts support this clone. The V gene is TRBV27, the J gene TRBJ1-1, with 7 bases aligning to TRBD1. Germline V gene data show CDR1 as MNHEY and CDR2 as SMNVEV (reference sequence). Germline trimming cut 8 bases from V and 1 base from J; bases unmatched to any gene: 13. This CDR3 region has 16 residues. CDR3 sequence: CASSRVGQLTNTEAFF. The CDR3 nucleotides are TGTGCCAGCTCCCGGGTGGGACAGCTAACGAACACTGAAGCTTTCTTT.

The rearrangement links TRBV6-5 to TRBJ2-7; no reliable D call. Germline loops: CDR1 MNHEY, CDR2 SVGAGI. Trimming took off 6 bases at V and 0 bases at J, with 12 bases between the two ends. CDR3 length equals 14 residues. CDR3 amino acids: CASSRRHSSYEQYF. The CDR3 DNA follows: TGTGCCAGCAGCCGCCGACACAGCTCCTACGAGCAGTACTTC.

CDR3 in DNA: TGTGCCAGCAGTCCCGGGGGGGGACAGGGGAACAATCAGCCCCAGCATTTT. This encodes CASSPGGGQGNNQPQHF. V is TRBV28 and J is TRBJ1-5; 10 bases align to TRBD1. Germline V gene data show CDR1 as MDHEN and CDR2 as SYDVKM. CDR3 size: 17 residues. The V gene end was trimmed by 5 bases and the J gene end by 3 bases; junction bases not matched to a gene: 10.

This chain links TRBV18 with TRBJ1-5, with D uncertain. V was shortened by 6 bases and J by 3 bases, with 12 bases between the two germline ends. Germline CDR1 reads KGHSH; CDR2 reads LQKENI. The CDR3 totals 14 residues. This chain's CDR3 is CASSDLDYNQPQHF. For the CDR3, the DNA is TGTGCCAGCTCCGACCTGGACTACAATCAGCCCCAGCATTTT.

This chain joins TRBV18 and TRBJ2-5, with a weak D call TRBD2 (6 bases). The CDR3 runs 13 residues. Trimming removed 5 bases from V and 4 bases from J, with 11 bases in between. Germline CDR1 KGHSH, CDR2 LQKENI. The CDR3 region has the DNA TGTGCCAGCTCAAGGGACTCCAGAGAGACCCAGTACTTC. Translating gives CASSRDSRETQYF.

This chain uses TRBV2 with TRBJ2-5; possibly TRBD2 for D (6 bases). The germline CDR1 and CDR2 sequences are SNHLY and FYNNEI. CDR3 length: 15 amino acids. Trimming cost V 0 bases and J 5 bases, with 13 bases left between them. CDR3 nucleotide sequence: TGTGCCAGCAGTGAAGCGACGGCGGGGCGGGAGACCCAGTACTTC. Protein sequence: CASSEATAGRETQYF. Full variable domain (outside the CDR3, taken from reference TRBV2 and TRBJ2-5): EPEVTQTPSHQVTQMGQEVILRCVPISNHLYFYWYRQILGQKVEFLVSFYNNEISEKSEIFDDQFSVERPDGSNFTLKIRSTKLEDSAMYFCASSEATAGRETQYFGPGTRLLVL.

V usage is TRBV7-3 and J usage is TRBJ2-5, with 9 bases identical to TRBD1. The CDR3 consists of 15 residues. In germline, CDR1 is SGHTA, CDR2 FQGTGA. Trimming removed 4 bases from V and 0 bases from J; junction bases left unmatched: 3. In DNA form, the CDR3 reads TGTGCCAGCAGCTCCGGACAGGGGTACCAAGAGACCCAGTACTTC. As protein: CASSSGQGYQETQYF.

This clone was found a few times. The chain employs TRBV28 and TRBJ2-5; TRBD2 matches 11 bases. Germline values: CDR1 MDHEN, CDR2 SYDVKM. The CDR3 sequence is 16 residues long. Unmatched junction bases numbered 7, after V lost 2 bases and J lost 5 bases. CDR3 loop: CASSLQLAGAQETQYF. CDR3 sequence (DNA): TGTGCCAGCAGTTTACAACTAGCGGGAGCACAGGAGACCCAGTACTTC.

This clone was seen a handful of times. The gene calls are TRBV15 and TRBJ2-3, with TRBD2 matching 10 bases. Looked up from germline, CDR1 is LNHNV and CDR2 is YYDKDF (reference sequence). V lost 4 bases, J lost 4 bases, and 8 bases stayed unmatched. The CDR3 covers 16 residues. CDR3 bases: TGTGCCACCAGCACCCGTAGCGGGAGGCGCCCAGATACGCAGTATTTT. This codes for CATSTRSGRRPDTQYF.

There are a few counts of this clone. The rearrangement links TRBV28 to TRBJ1-5, with D hard to call. CDR1 is MDHEN, CDR2 SYDVKM, per germline. The CDR3 contains 14 residues. Trimming removed 3 bases at V and 7 bases at J, with 13 bases between. CDR3 sequence reads: CASSLYRPHQPQHF. The DNA of the CDR3 is TGTGCCAGCAGTTTGTACAGACCCCACCAGCCCCAGCATTTT.

Only a few counts were recorded for this clone. The chain links TRBV4-1 to TRBJ1-2, with D maybe TRBD1 (5 bases). The CDR3 runs to 13 residues. Germline lookup yields CDR1 MGHRA and CDR2 YSYEKL. Trimming stripped 7 bases from V and 6 bases from J, with 15 bases between. For the CDR3, the DNA is TGCGCCAGCACCTTGGAGGGGAAGGATGGCTACACCTTC. Protein product: CASTLEGKDGYTF.

The sample holds a few counts of this clone. The chain combines TRBV14 with TRBJ2-3; 11 nucleotides align to TRBD2. Germline CDR1 is SGHDN and CDR2 is FVKESK. Trimming cost V 0 bases and J 6 bases; bases outside gene matches: 5. CDR3 length: 16 amino acids. The CDR3 DNA sequence: TGTGCCAGCAGCCAAGAAGGGACTAGCGGCTTCGATACGCAGTATTTT. This codes for CASSQEGTSGFDTQYF.

This clone was counted a few times. The V call is TRBV10-3, the J call TRBJ1-1, with TRBD1 matching 11 bases. The CDR3 runs to 16 residues. CDR1 ENHRY and CDR2 SYGVKD come from the germline V gene. V trimming: 4 bases; J trimming: 3 bases; junction bases outside the gene matches: 7. The DNA of the CDR3 is TGTGCCATCAGTGCAGTGGACAGGGGGCGCGACACTGAAGCTTTCTTT. Translating gives CAISAVDRGRDTEAFF.

Only a few counts were recorded for this clone. The chain employs TRBV27 and TRBJ1-2; the D is unclear. Trimming stripped 3 bases from V and 9 bases from J, with 17 bases between. The CDR3 runs 14 residues. CDR1 MNHEY and CDR2 SMNVEV come from the germline V gene (reference sequence). The CDR3 spells CASSLSGLPRSYTF. The CDR3 DNA follows: TGTGCCAGCAGTTTGTCCGGACTTCCTCGGAGCTACACCTTC.

This clone appeared a few times. This chain joins TRBV6-1 and TRBJ2-7; maybe TRBD1 (6 bases). Per germline, CDR1 MNHNS and CDR2 SASEGT. This CDR3 is 12 amino acids long. V lost 6 bases and J 1 base, leaving 7 bases between the germline ends. The CDR3 spells CASSGQSYEQYF. The CDR3 DNA reads TGTGCCAGCAGCGGACAGTCCTACGAGCAGTACTTC.

The gene calls are TRBV6-5 and TRBJ1-5; 7 bases fit TRBD1. Germline assignment: CDR1 MNHEY and CDR2 SVGAGI. After removal of 0 bases from V and 4 bases from J, the junction contained 3 bases not matched to a gene. There are 15 residues in the CDR3. CDR3 in amino acids: CASSYSGRGNQPQHF. Written as DNA, the CDR3 is TGTGCCAGCAGTTACTCGGGCAGGGGGAATCAGCCCCAGCATTTT.

This clone was recorded at least ten times. The V call is TRBV4-3, the J call TRBJ1-1; no clear D gene. Trimming shortened V by 4 bases and J by 4 bases, and 13 bases separated the two germline ends. Looked up from germline, CDR1 is LGHNA and CDR2 is YSLEER. The CDR3 runs to 14 residues. The CDR3: CASSPNARVTEAFF. The CDR3 nucleotides read TGCGCCAGCAGCCCCAATGCCCGGGTCACTGAAGCTTTCTTT.

The gene calls are TRBV19 and TRBJ1-5; maybe TRBD1 (5 bases). The CDR3 has 16 residues. Germline V gene sequence: CDR1 LNHDA, CDR2 SQIVND (reference sequence). V lost 5 bases and J 0 bases, leaving 14 bases between the germline ends. DNA of the CDR3: TGTGCCAGTAGTGTACTGGGCAGGGTTAGCAATCAGCCCCAGCATTTT. This codes for CASSVLGRVSNQPQHF. Supplemented by reference TRBV19 and TRBJ1-5, the full variable domain reads DGGITQSPKYLFRKEGQNVTLSCEQNLNHDAMYWYRQDPGQGLRLIYYSQIVNDFQKGDIAEGYSVSREKKESFPLTVTSAQKNPTAFYLCASSVLGRVSNQPQHFGDGTRLSIL.

This chain joins TRBV28 and TRBJ2-1, with TRBD2 matching over 12 bases. Germline CDR1 and CDR2: MDHEN and SYDVKM. V was clipped by 10 bases and J by 8 bases; unmatched bases: 9. This CDR3 spans 14 amino acids. CDR3 DNA sequence: TGTGCCACTAGACCGACTAGCGGGAGAGATGAGCAGTTCTTC. This sequence encodes CATRPTSGRDEQFF. The full variable domain, completed using reference TRBV28 and TRBJ2-1, is DVKVTQSSRYLVKRTGEKVFLECVQDMDHENMFWYRQDPGLGLRLIYFSYDVKMKEKGDIPEGYSVSREKKERFSLILESASTNQTSMYLCATRPTSGRDEQFFGPGTRLTVL.

The V and J genes are TRBV7-9 and TRBJ2-3; TRBD1 is a possible D gene (6 bases). V dropped 5 bases and J dropped 2 bases, with 17 bases sitting between them. Germline V lookup: CDR1 SEHNR, CDR2 FQNEAQ (reference sequence). The CDR3 covers 16 residues. CDR3 DNA: TGTGCCAGCAGCCTTCCCACAGGGACAAACACAGATACGCAGTATTTT. Translated: CASSLPTGTNTDTQYF.